One sample yielded the 23 T cell receptor beta chains listed below, sequenced in a study of CD8+ T cells in alopecia areata. Treatment indicated: oral pan-JAK inhibitor, 5-10 mg twice daily. Reverse transcribed after extraction, RNA yielded cDNA as the sequencing template. Only in-frame clones appear in the TCRdb table, and some are missing; sequencing was by immunoSEQ multiplex PCR. There are around 190,000 clones in the sample; approximately 60% occur only once, and roughly 0.67% lies in the top ten. The sequencing used CD4+ T cells sorted from blood, collected at week 4, from a patient treated with tofacitinib. These receptors all stem from a human donor with alopecia areata.

The V gene is TRBV11-2, the J gene TRBJ2-3; D is undetermined. Per germline, CDR1 SGHAT and CDR2 FQNNGV. This CDR3 has 14 residues. The germline V and J ends were trimmed by 0 bases and 4 bases, with 8 bases remaining between them. DNA of the CDR3: TGTGCCAGCAGCTTAGATTATGCATCAGATACGCAGTATTTT. It yields the protein CASSLDYASDTQYF.

This clone was picked up a small number of times. The V gene is TRBV29-1, the J gene TRBJ2-1; maybe TRBD1 (6 bases). CDR3 length equals 12 residues. Germline V gene data show CDR1 as SQVTM and CDR2 as ANQGSEA. V was shortened by 6 bases and J by 9 bases, with 15 bases between the two germline ends. The DNA of the CDR3 is TGCAGCGTACGACCACAGGGAAGTGAGCAGTTCTTC. It translates to CSVRPQGSEQFF.

The rearrangement links TRBV29-1 to TRBJ2-5; TRBD2 aligns across 10 bases. Germline V gene data show CDR1 as SQVTM and CDR2 as ANQGSEA. The length of the CDR3 is 15 residues. V trimming: 0 bases; J trimming: 5 bases; junction bases outside the gene matches: 6. CDR3 in DNA: TGCAGCGTTGAAGAAACTAGCGGGATACATGAGACCCAGTACTTC. Residues: CSVEETSGIHETQYF. The full variable domain, completed using reference TRBV29-1 and TRBJ2-5, is SAVISQKPSRDICQRGTSLTIQCQVDSQVTMMFWYRQQPGQSLTLIATANQGSEATYESGFVIDKFPISRPNLTFSTLTVSNMSPEDSSIYLCSVEETSGIHETQYFGPGTRLLVL.

The chain carries TRBV4-1 and TRBJ1-5, with D tentatively TRBD1 (6 bases). V was cut by 5 bases and J by 3 bases, with 14 bases left in between. The CDR3 extends over 15 amino acids. The germline gives CDR1 MGHRA, CDR2 YSYEKL. In nucleotides, the CDR3 is TGCGCCAGCAGCTCTGACAGGAAAACCAATCAGCCCCAGCATTTT. Protein: CASSSDRKTNQPQHF.

This clone was observed a handful of times. The gene calls are TRBV7-2 and TRBJ2-3; no clear D gene. Trimming cost V 5 bases and J 2 bases, with 5 bases left between them. This CDR3 has 12 amino acids. The V gene's germline CDR1 is SGHTA and CDR2 FQGNSA. The DNA of the CDR3 is TGTGCCAGCAGCCCCCCCACAGATACGCAGTATTTT. It specifies CASSPPTDTQYF.

CDR3 nucleotides: TGTGCCACCAGCAGAGATGTGGGAACCTACGAGCAGTACTTC. It yields the protein CATSRDVGTYEQYF. The V and J genes are TRBV15 and TRBJ2-7; D is unresolved. The germline CDR1 and CDR2 sequences are LNHNV and YYDKDF (reference sequence). This CDR3 spans 14 amino acids. Trimming pared 0 bases from V and 2 bases from J, leaving 8 bases between.

CDR3 in amino acids: CASSPLVAGGPREQFF. The CDR3 region has the DNA TGCGCCAGCAGCCCCCTGGTAGCGGGAGGGCCTCGTGAGCAGTTCTTC. The V and J genes are TRBV5-1 and TRBJ2-1; the match to TRBD2 covers 11 bases. CDR3 size: 16 residues. With 4 bases clipped from V and 9 bases from J, the junction kept 12 bases outside the gene matches. Germline V gives CDR1 SGHRS, CDR2 YFSETQ.

The chain recombines TRBV4-3 with TRBJ2-1; 7 nucleotides agree with TRBD2. The CDR3 is made up of 13 amino acids. V lost 2 bases to trimming and J lost 10 bases; unmatched junction nucleotides: 5. Germline CDR1 and CDR2: LGHNA and YSLEER. The CDR3 loop reads CASSQKPGLEQFF. In DNA form, the CDR3 reads TGCGCCAGCAGCCAAAAACCGGGACTAGAGCAGTTCTTC.

The J gene is TRBJ2-7, the V gene TRBV30; 12 bases are a match to TRBD2. Germline V gene sequence: CDR1 GTSNPN, CDR2 SVGIG (reference sequence). V was pared by 5 bases and J by 12 bases, with 8 bases of the junction left unmatched. The CDR3 consists of 12 residues. The CDR3, as DNA: TGTGCCTGGTCCTTAACTAGCGGGAGGACGTACTTC. It codes for CAWSLTSGRTYF.

This chain joins TRBV29-1 and TRBJ1-1; D is uncertain. V lost 7 bases and J 8 bases, leaving 5 bases between the germline ends. Looked up from germline, CDR1 is SQVTM and CDR2 is ANQGSEA. The CDR3 sequence is 8 residues long. The CDR3 is CSGEEAFF. CDR3 bases: TGCAGCGGAGAAGAAGCTTTCTTT.

This clone was counted a few times. This rearrangement joins TRBV29-1 to TRBJ2-7, with 7 bases lining up with TRBD1. CDR1 is SQVTM and CDR2 is ANQGSEA in the germline V gene. The CDR3 length is 13 residues. V lost 7 bases and J lost 1; bases outside the gene matches: 7. The CDR3 DNA reads TGCAGCGGCCGGGACAGTTTGTCCTACGAGCAGTACTTC. It is translated as CSGRDSLSYEQYF.

This chain connects TRBV19 to TRBJ1-2, with unresolved D. Germline V lookup: CDR1 LNHDA, CDR2 SQIVND (reference sequence). There are 12 residues in the CDR3. The V and J ends lost 3 bases and 7 bases respectively, with 9 bases between them. CDR3 loop: CASSIGSGGYTF. Written as DNA, the CDR3 is TGTGCCAGTAGTATCGGTAGCGGTGGCTACACCTTC.

This clone was picked up a small number of times. This rearrangement joins TRBV11-2 to TRBJ2-7; D is ambiguous. CDR1 is SGHAT and CDR2 is FQNNGV in the germline V gene. The ends were cut back, 8 bases at V and 5 bases at J, with 1 base in the middle. This CDR3 spans 8 amino acids. This CDR3 is CASDEQYF. The CDR3 DNA reads TGTGCCAGCGACGAGCAGTACTTC.

This chain links TRBV29-1 with TRBJ1-1; D gene ambiguous. Trimming pared 4 bases from V and 1 base from J, leaving 7 bases between. The CDR3 covers 12 residues. Germline V CDR1 and CDR2: SQVTM, ANQGSEA. CDR3 loop: CSVGFGNTEAFF. Written as DNA, the CDR3 is TGCAGCGTTGGATTTGGGAACACTGAAGCTTTCTTT.

This chain uses TRBV29-1 with TRBJ1-1, with D hard to call. V lost 5 bases, J lost 4 bases, and 14 bases lay in between. Germline loops: CDR1 SQVTM, CDR2 ANQGSEA. The CDR3 runs 13 residues. In DNA, the CDR3 is TGCAGCGTTCCCGGGCTTGGCAGCACTGAAGCTTTCTTT. Translated: CSVPGLGSTEAFF. Drawing the rest from reference TRBV29-1 and TRBJ1-1, the complete variable domain is SAVISQKPSRDICQRGTSLTIQCQVDSQVTMMFWYRQQPGQSLTLIATANQGSEATYESGFVIDKFPISRPNLTFSTLTVSNMSPEDSSIYLCSVPGLGSTEAFFGQGTRLTVV.

V is TRBV2 and J is TRBJ1-5; D unresolved. Germline-derived CDR1 and CDR2 are SNHLY and FYNNEI. V lost 1 base, J lost 6 bases, and 4 bases lay in between. The length of the CDR3 is 12 residues. The CDR3 is CASSEGVQPQHF. The CDR3 bases are TGTGCCAGCAGTGAAGGGGTTCAGCCCCAGCATTTT.

This chain uses TRBV5-1 with TRBJ2-3, with 8 bases aligning to TRBD2. Germline CDR1 SGHRS, CDR2 YFSETQ. The CDR3 has 16 amino acids. V trimming: 1 base; J trimming: 0 bases; junction bases outside the gene matches: 4. CDR3 sequence (DNA): TGCGCCAGCAGCTTGAAGGCTAGCGGGAGCACAGATACGCAGTATTTT. This gives the protein CASSLKASGSTDTQYF. The full variable domain, in which reference TRBV5-1 and TRBJ2-3 provide the parts outside the CDR3, is KAGVTQTPRYLIKTRGQQVTLSCSPISGHRSVSWYQQTPGQGLQFLFEYFSETQRNKGNFPGRFSGRQFSNSRSEMNVSTLELGDSALYLCASSLKASGSTDTQYFGPGTRLTVL.

The chain links TRBV6-1 to TRBJ1-5; D not resolved. The CDR3 length is 15 residues. V shed 1 base and J shed 5 bases, with 12 bases lying between them. Germline V gene lookup returns CDR1 MNHNS and CDR2 SASEGT. This CDR3 reads CASSEGRGWDQPQHF. In DNA form, the CDR3 reads TGTGCCAGCAGTGAAGGAAGAGGGTGGGATCAGCCCCAGCATTTT.

The CDR3 is CASSVGLNTEAFF. The CDR3 DNA follows: TGCGCCAGCAGCGTGGGACTGAACACTGAAGCTTTCTTT. The chain uses TRBV5-1 and TRBJ1-1; D is possibly TRBD1 (5 bases). In germline, CDR1 is SGHRS, CDR2 YFSETQ. The CDR3 runs to 13 residues. Deletions cut 4 bases from V and 0 bases from J, with 7 bases between.

A remark on this clone: Other DNA sequences of this sample code for an identical CDR3. The rearrangement uses TRBV27 and TRBJ2-5, with D tentatively TRBD1 (6 bases). The germline gives CDR1 MNHEY, CDR2 SMNVEV (reference sequence). V was shortened by 8 bases and J by 5 bases, with 12 bases between the two germline ends. This CDR3 has 12 amino acids. In nucleotides, the CDR3 is TGTGCCAGCCGAAGGGGGTTGGAGACCCAGTACTTC. Translating gives CASRRGLETQYF.

The chain employs TRBV9 and TRBJ1-2; D might be TRBD1 (6 bases). The CDR3 spans 15 residues. V lost 3 bases to trimming and J lost 8 bases, with 20 bases between them. Germline CDR1 and CDR2: SGDLS and YYNGEE. The DNA for the CDR3 is TGTGCCAGCAGCGAGACAGGCAGGGCGGTCGAGGGCTACACCTTC. Translated, it gives CASSETGRAVEGYTF.

V and J are TRBV28 and TRBJ1-2; possible D gene TRBD1, 6 bases. Germline loops: CDR1 MDHEN, CDR2 SYDVKM. CDR3 length: 13 amino acids. Trimming left V 3 bases short and J 4 bases short, with 9 bases between. The CDR3 is CASSFRGGYGYTF. The CDR3 coding sequence is TGTGCCAGCAGTTTTAGAGGGGGCTATGGCTACACCTTC.

DNA of the CDR3: TGTGCCTGGGTCCGGGACTCAAGACAGTATGGCTACACCTTC. Translated: CAWVRDSRQYGYTF. The chain combines TRBV30 with TRBJ1-2, with D possibly being TRBD1 (5 bases). This CDR3 has 14 residues. In germline, CDR1 is GTSNPN, CDR2 SVGIG (reference sequence). Trimming pared 5 bases from V and 5 bases from J, leaving 18 bases between.